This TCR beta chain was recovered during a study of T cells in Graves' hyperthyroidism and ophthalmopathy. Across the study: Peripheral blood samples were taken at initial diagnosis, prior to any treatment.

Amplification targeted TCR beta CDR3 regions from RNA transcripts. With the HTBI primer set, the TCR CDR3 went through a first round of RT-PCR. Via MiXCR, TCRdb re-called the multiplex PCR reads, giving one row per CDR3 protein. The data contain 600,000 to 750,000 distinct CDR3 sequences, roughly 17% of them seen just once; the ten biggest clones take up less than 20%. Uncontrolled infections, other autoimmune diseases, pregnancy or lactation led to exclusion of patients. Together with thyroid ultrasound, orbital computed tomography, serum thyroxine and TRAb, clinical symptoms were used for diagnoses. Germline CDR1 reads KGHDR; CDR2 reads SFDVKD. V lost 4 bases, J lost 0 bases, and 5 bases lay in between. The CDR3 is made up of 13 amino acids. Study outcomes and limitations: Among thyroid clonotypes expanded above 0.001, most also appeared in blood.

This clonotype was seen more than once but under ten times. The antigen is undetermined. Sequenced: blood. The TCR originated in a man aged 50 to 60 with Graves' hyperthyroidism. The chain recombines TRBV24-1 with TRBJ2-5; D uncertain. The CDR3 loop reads CATSEEYQETQYF. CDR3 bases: TGTGCCACCAGTGAAGAGTACCAAGAGACCCAGTACTTC.